These T cell receptor beta chains were read from a single sample in a study of breast tumors, draining lymph nodes, adjacent tissues. TCRdb re-called the multiplex PCR reads with MiXCR, one entry per CDR3 protein. The table includes about 130,000 distinct CDR3 sequences, around 20% detected once. Sequenced: axillary lymph node tissue. These receptors came from a female donor with breast cancer. Some clones in this sample may be carry-over from other donors' samples. Each CDR3 is given with its conserved first and last residue. Each record gives: D gene, CDR3 length, clone size, V gene, J gene, CDR3 DNA, CDR3 protein. The D gene is left open where the match is weak. The listing skips clone size in some rows; elsewhere it reads once, few, many or a size class.

d_gene: -; len: 14; abundance: -; v_gene: TRBV7-2; j_gene: TRBJ2-7; CDR3nt: TGTGCCAGCAGCTTTTGGGCGGGACCCTACGTGCAGTACTTC; CDR3aa: CASSFWAGPYVQYF
d_gene: -; len: 13; abundance: many; v_gene: TRBV29-1; j_gene: TRBJ1-2; CDR3nt: TGCAGCGTCGGGGGGGGGGCCCACTATGGCTACACCTTC; CDR3aa: CSVGGGAHYGYTF
d_gene: TRBD2; len: 18; abundance: few; v_gene: TRBV4-1; j_gene: TRBJ2-4; CDR3nt: TGCGCCAGCAGCCCCGGGGGGGCTTGGAGGTTAGCCAAAAACATTCAGTACTTC; CDR3aa: CASSPGGAWRLAKNIQYF
d_gene: TRBD2; len: 16; abundance: many; v_gene: TRBV10-3; j_gene: TRBJ2-6; CDR3nt: TGTGCCAGCGGACTAGCGGGAGCAACTGGGGCCAACGTCCTGACTTTC; CDR3aa: CASGLAGATGANVLTF
d_gene: -; len: 13; abundance: -; v_gene: TRBV11-3; j_gene: TRBJ2-2; CDR3nt: TGTGCCAGCAGCAAGGCGGGATCCGGGGAGCTGTTTTTT; CDR3aa: CASSKAGSGELFF
d_gene: TRBD2; len: 15; abundance: many; v_gene: TRBV20-1; j_gene: TRBJ2-7; CDR3nt: TGCAGTGCTAACCCGGGGACTAGCGGAGCTTACGAGCAGTACTTC; CDR3aa: CSANPGTSGAYEQYF
d_gene: TRBD1; len: 14; abundance: many; v_gene: TRBV15; j_gene: TRBJ1-2; CDR3nt: TGTGCCACCAGCCCCAGTCCCGGGACAGGGCTCGGCGCCTTC; CDR3aa: CATSPSPGTGLGAF
d_gene: -; len: 13; abundance: -; v_gene: TRBV5-4; j_gene: TRBJ1-4; CDR3nt: TGTGCCAGCAGCTTAGGGGGAACAAAAAAACTGTTTTTT; CDR3aa: CASSLGGTKKLFF
d_gene: -; len: 15; abundance: many; v_gene: TRBV5-1; j_gene: TRBJ1-2; CDR3nt: TGCGCCAGCAGCGGGGGTCCGCGCAGTAACTATGGCTACACCTTC; CDR3aa: CASSGGPRSNYGYTF
d_gene: TRBD2; len: 17; abundance: many; v_gene: TRBV11-2; j_gene: TRBJ2-1; CDR3nt: TGTGCCAGCAGCTTATACTTTGCGGGAGTGTCCTACAATGAGCAGTTCTTC; CDR3aa: CASSLYFAGVSYNEQFF
d_gene: TRBD2; len: 15; abundance: many; v_gene: TRBV5-1; j_gene: TRBJ2-2; CDR3nt: TGCGCCAGCAGCTCTCTAGCGGGAGGAACCGGGGAGCTGTTTTTT; CDR3aa: CASSSLAGGTGELFF
d_gene: TRBD1; len: 17; abundance: many; v_gene: TRBV2; j_gene: TRBJ1-5; CDR3nt: TGTGCCAGCAGTGAAGGGACAGGGGACGTGAGCAATCAGCCCCAGCATTTT; CDR3aa: CASSEGTGDVSNQPQHF
d_gene: -; len: 15; abundance: many; v_gene: TRBV7-2; j_gene: TRBJ2-5; CDR3nt: TGTGCCAGCAGCTTACTGGGACAAAGACAAGAGACCCAGTACTTC; CDR3aa: CASSLLGQRQETQYF
d_gene: TRBD1; len: 15; abundance: many; v_gene: TRBV5-5; j_gene: TRBJ1-2; CDR3nt: TGTGCCAGCAGCCCCCCGACAGGGCAAGACTATGGCTACACCTTC; CDR3aa: CASSPPTGQDYGYTF
d_gene: -; len: 18; abundance: few; v_gene: TRBV3-1; j_gene: TRBJ2-2; CDR3nt: TGTGCCAGCAGCCAAGATTATGTGGGAGCAGGTGCTACCGGGGAGCTGTTTTTT; CDR3aa: CASSQDYVGAGATGELFF
d_gene: -; len: 13; abundance: many; v_gene: TRBV7-9; j_gene: TRBJ2-5; CDR3nt: TGTGCCAGCAGCTTACTGGGCGTGGAGACCCAGTACTTC; CDR3aa: CASSLLGVETQYF
d_gene: -; len: 12; abundance: many; v_gene: TRBV19; j_gene: TRBJ1-5; CDR3nt: TGTGCCAGTAGCATCGGAGATCAGCCCCAGCATTTT; CDR3aa: CASSIGDQPQHF
d_gene: TRBD1; len: 15; abundance: many; v_gene: TRBV6-6; j_gene: TRBJ1-4; CDR3nt: TGTGCCAGCAGTTACCCATCAAGGGACAGTAAAAAACTGTTTTTT; CDR3aa: CASSYPSRDSKKLFF
d_gene: TRBD1; len: 18; abundance: many; v_gene: TRBV12-3/TRBV12-4; j_gene: TRBJ1-2; CDR3nt: TGTGCCAGCAGTTTTCTATGGGACAGGGGAATTAGGGGCTATGGCTACACCTTC; CDR3aa: CASSFLWDRGIRGYGYTF
d_gene: -; len: 16; abundance: -; v_gene: TRBV5-1; j_gene: TRBJ2-1; CDR3nt: TGCGCCAGCGGCTTGATAAGCGGGTCCGGGTTCAATGAGCAGCTCTTC; CDR3aa: CASGLISGSGFNEQLF
d_gene: -; len: 11; abundance: many; v_gene: TRBV7-2; j_gene: TRBJ2-7; CDR3nt: TGTGCCAGCAGCCCCTGGTACGAGCAGTACTTC; CDR3aa: CASSPWYEQYF
d_gene: TRBD2; len: 14; abundance: many; v_gene: TRBV10-3; j_gene: TRBJ2-3; CDR3nt: TGTGCCATCAGTGACGGCGGGGGTGGAGATACGCAGTATTTT; CDR3aa: CAISDGGGGDTQYF
d_gene: TRBD1; len: 15; abundance: many; v_gene: TRBV12-3/TRBV12-4; j_gene: TRBJ1-2; CDR3nt: TGTGCCAGCAGTACAGATCAGGGGGGTGGGTATGGCTACACCTTC; CDR3aa: CASSTDQGGGYGYTF
d_gene: -; len: 16; abundance: many; v_gene: TRBV10-1; j_gene: TRBJ2-2; CDR3nt: TGCGCCAGCAGTGAAGCAGGGGTACGTGACACCGGGGAGCTGTTTTTT; CDR3aa: CASSEAGVRDTGELFF
d_gene: -; len: 14; abundance: many; v_gene: TRBV20-1; j_gene: TRBJ2-5; CDR3nt: TGCAGTGCTAGAGACCGAGTGAGTTGGGAGACCCAGTACTTC; CDR3aa: CSARDRVSWETQYF
d_gene: TRBD1; len: 14; abundance: many; v_gene: TRBV4-1; j_gene: TRBJ1-2; CDR3nt: TGCGCCAGCAGCCCCGGGACAGGTTTTTCTGGCTACACCTTC; CDR3aa: CASSPGTGFSGYTF
d_gene: -; len: 16; abundance: many; v_gene: TRBV6-6; j_gene: TRBJ1-3; CDR3nt: -; CDR3aa: CASSRAGRNSGNTIYF
d_gene: -; len: 14; abundance: -; v_gene: TRBV6-2/TRBV6-3; j_gene: TRBJ2-7; CDR3nt: TGTGCCAGCAGTCCCCTTAGGATGGGGAAGGAGCAGTACTTC; CDR3aa: CASSPLRMGKEQYF
d_gene: -; len: 16; abundance: few; v_gene: TRBV27; j_gene: TRBJ2-1; CDR3nt: TGTGCCAGCAGTTTACAACCGACAGCGATATACAATGAGCAGTTCTTC; CDR3aa: CASSLQPTAIYNEQFF
d_gene: -; len: 14; abundance: many; v_gene: TRBV7-2; j_gene: TRBJ2-5; CDR3nt: TGTGCCAGCAGCCATCCTGGAGGGTCAGAGACCCAGTACTTC; CDR3aa: CASSHPGGSETQYF
d_gene: -; len: 18; abundance: many; v_gene: TRBV7-8; j_gene: TRBJ2-3; CDR3nt: TGTGCCAGCAGCTTACTGCGGGCGCGACCCTCTAGCACAGATACGCAGTATTTT; CDR3aa: CASSLLRARPSSTDTQYF
d_gene: TRBD2; len: 15; abundance: many; v_gene: TRBV10-2; j_gene: TRBJ2-7; CDR3nt: TGCGCCAGCGCGTCGAGTAGCGGGAGCTCCGTCGAGCAGTACTTC; CDR3aa: CASASSSGSSVEQYF
d_gene: -; len: 15; abundance: many; v_gene: TRBV11-2; j_gene: TRBJ1-6; CDR3nt: TGTGCCAGCAGCTTAGTGGGGACCTCTAATTCACCCCTCCACTTT; CDR3aa: CASSLVGTSNSPLHF
d_gene: TRBD2; len: 16; abundance: many; v_gene: TRBV5-1; j_gene: TRBJ2-3; CDR3nt: TGCGCCAGCAGGGATGATGGACTAGCGGGAGTAGGTACGCAGTATTTT; CDR3aa: CASRDDGLAGVGTQYF
d_gene: -; len: 15; abundance: many; v_gene: TRBV20-1; j_gene: TRBJ1-6; CDR3nt: TGCAGTGCTAGAGACCTACAGGGAGGAAATTCACCCCTCCACTTT; CDR3aa: CSARDLQGGNSPLHF
d_gene: TRBD2; len: 19; abundance: many; v_gene: TRBV5-8; j_gene: TRBJ2-1; CDR3nt: TGTGCCAGCAGCCCTACTCCTCACAGGAGGGCTAGCGGGCACAATGAGCAGTTCTTC; CDR3aa: CASSPTPHRRASGHNEQFF
d_gene: TRBD2; len: 14; abundance: many; v_gene: TRBV20-1; j_gene: TRBJ2-1; CDR3nt: TGCAGTGCTAGAGATCAGCTAGCGGGAAATGAGCAGTTCTTC; CDR3aa: CSARDQLAGNEQFF
d_gene: TRBD1; len: 15; abundance: few; v_gene: TRBV5-1; j_gene: TRBJ2-2; CDR3nt: TGCGCCAGCAGCCTAACAGGGGGCGAGAACGGGGAGCTGTTTTTT; CDR3aa: CASSLTGGENGELFF